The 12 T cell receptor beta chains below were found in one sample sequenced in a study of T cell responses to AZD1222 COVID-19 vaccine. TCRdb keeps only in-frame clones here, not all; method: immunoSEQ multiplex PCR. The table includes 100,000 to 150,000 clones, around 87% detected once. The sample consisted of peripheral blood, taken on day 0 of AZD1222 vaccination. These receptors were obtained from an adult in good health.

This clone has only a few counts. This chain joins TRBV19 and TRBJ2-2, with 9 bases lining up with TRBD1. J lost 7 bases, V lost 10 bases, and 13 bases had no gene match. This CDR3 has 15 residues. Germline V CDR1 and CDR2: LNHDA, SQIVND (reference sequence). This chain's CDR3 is CATRRVGQGNGELFF. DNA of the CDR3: TGTGCCACTCGACGCGTGGGACAGGGAAACGGGGAGCTGTTTTTT. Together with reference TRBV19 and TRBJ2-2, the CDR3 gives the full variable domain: DGGITQSPKYLFRKEGQNVTLSCEQNLNHDAMYWYRQDPGQGLRLIYYSQIVNDFQKGDIAEGYSVSREKKESFPLTVTSAQKNPTAFYLCATRRVGQGNGELFFGEGSRLTVL.

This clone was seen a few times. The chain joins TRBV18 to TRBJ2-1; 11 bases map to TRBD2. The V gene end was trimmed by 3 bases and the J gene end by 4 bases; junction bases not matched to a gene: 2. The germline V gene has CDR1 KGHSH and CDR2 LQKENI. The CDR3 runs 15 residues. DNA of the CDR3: TGTGCCAGCTCACCCACTAGCGGGGGATACAATGAGCAGTTCTTC. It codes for CASSPTSGGYNEQFF.

The DNA for the CDR3 is TGTGCCAGCAGCCAAATTGACAGTTCGGGCATTAGATATTTT. The encoded protein is CASSQIDSSGIRYF. V gene TRBV3-1 (or the pseudogene TRBV3-2) combines with J gene TRBJ1-3, with D maybe TRBD1 (5 bases). Trimming shortened V by 2 bases and J by 15 bases, and 20 bases separated the two germline ends. Germline V gene data show CDR1 as LGHDT and CDR2 as YNNKEL (reference sequence). The CDR3 runs 14 residues.

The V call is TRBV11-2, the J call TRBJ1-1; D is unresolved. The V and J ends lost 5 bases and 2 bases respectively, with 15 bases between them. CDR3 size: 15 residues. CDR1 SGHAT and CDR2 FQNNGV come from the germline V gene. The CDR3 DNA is TGTGCCAGCAGCCCCTGGGCCGGTCTAAACACTGAAGCTTTCTTT. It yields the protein CASSPWAGLNTEAFF.

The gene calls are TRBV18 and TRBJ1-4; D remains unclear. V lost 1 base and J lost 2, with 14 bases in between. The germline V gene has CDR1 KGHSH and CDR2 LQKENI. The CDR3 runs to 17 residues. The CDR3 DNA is TGTGCCAGCTCACCACTCAGGACCGGTTGGACTAATGAAAAACTGTTTTTT. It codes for CASSPLRTGWTNEKLFF.

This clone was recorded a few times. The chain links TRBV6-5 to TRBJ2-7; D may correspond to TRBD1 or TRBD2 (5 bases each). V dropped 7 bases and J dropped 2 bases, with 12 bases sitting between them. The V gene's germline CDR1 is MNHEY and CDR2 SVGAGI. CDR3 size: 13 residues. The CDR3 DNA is TGTGCCAGCAACTCGGGACCCCCCTACGAGCAGTACTTC. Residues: CASNSGPPYEQYF.

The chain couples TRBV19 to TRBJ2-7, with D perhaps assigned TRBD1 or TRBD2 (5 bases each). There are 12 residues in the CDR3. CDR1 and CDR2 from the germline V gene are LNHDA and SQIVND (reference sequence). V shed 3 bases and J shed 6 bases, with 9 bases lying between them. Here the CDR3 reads CASSIPGAEQYF. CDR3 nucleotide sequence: TGTGCCAGTAGTATCCCCGGGGCCGAGCAGTACTTC. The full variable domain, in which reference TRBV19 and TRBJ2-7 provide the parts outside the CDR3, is DGGITQSPKYLFRKEGQNVTLSCEQNLNHDAMYWYRQDPGQGLRLIYYSQIVNDFQKGDIAEGYSVSREKKESFPLTVTSAQKNPTAFYLCASSIPGAEQYFGPGTRLTVT.

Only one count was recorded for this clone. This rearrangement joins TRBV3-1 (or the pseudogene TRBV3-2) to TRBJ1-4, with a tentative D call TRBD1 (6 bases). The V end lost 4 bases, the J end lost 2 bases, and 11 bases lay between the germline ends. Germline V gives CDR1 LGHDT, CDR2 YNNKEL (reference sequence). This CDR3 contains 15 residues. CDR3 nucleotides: TGTGCCAGCAGCCCCAGGGGCGCGACTAATGAAAAACTGTTTTTT. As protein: CASSPRGATNEKLFF.

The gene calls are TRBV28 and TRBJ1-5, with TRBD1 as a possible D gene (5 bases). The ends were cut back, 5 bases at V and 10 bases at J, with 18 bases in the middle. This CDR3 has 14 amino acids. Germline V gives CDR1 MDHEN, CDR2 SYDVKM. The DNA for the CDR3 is TGTGCCAGCAGTCTCTCGGGGGGAGGTGTTCCCCAGCATTTT. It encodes CASSLSGGGVPQHF.

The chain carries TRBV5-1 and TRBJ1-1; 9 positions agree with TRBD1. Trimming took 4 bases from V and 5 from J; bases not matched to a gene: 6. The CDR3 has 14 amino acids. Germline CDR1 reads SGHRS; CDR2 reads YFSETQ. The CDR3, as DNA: TGCGCCAGCAGCCCGGGACAGGGCTTGACTGAAGCTTTCTTT. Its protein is CASSPGQGLTEAFF.

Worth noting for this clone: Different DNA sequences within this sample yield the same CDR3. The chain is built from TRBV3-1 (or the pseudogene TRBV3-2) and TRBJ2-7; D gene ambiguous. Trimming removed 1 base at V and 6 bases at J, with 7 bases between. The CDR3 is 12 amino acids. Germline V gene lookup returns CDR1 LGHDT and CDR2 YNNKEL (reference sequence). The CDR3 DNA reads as TGTGCCAGCAGCCAAGTTTCAGGCGAGCAGTACTTC. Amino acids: CASSQVSGEQYF.

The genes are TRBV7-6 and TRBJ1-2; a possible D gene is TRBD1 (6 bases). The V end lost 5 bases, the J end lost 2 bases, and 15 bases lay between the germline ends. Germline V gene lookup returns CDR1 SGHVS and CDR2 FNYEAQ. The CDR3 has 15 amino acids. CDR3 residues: CASSRGGRENYGYTF. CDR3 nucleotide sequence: TGTGCCAGCAGCCGGGGGGGCCGGGAAAACTATGGCTACACCTTC.